What follows are 14 T cell receptor beta chains derived from one specimen sequenced in a study of graft-versus-host responses after intestinal transplantation. Sequenced by immunoSEQ multiplex PCR; TCRdb stores in-frame clones only, minus some. Of roughly 20,000 clones listed, about 43% are singletons. The authors combined roughly 200,000 CFSE-labeled responder cells with roughly 200,000 irradiated, violet-dye-labeled stimulator cells in plates. The sample was alloreactive CD8+ T cells from a mixed lymphocyte reaction culture, taken before intestinal transplant. Specified subset: CFSE-low proliferating T cells sorted from approximately 6-day pre-transplant mixed lymphocyte reaction (GvH or HvG direction). The receptors were gathered from a human patient who received an intestinal transplant.

This clone was observed a few times. This chain joins TRBV4-2 and TRBJ2-1; weak D call: TRBD1 (6 bases). Germline V gives CDR1 LGHNA, CDR2 YNFKEQ. V was cut by 4 bases and J by 5 bases, with 18 bases left in between. CDR3 size: 16 residues. The CDR3 DNA reads TGTGCCAGCAGCCGAACGCCTGGGGGCTGGGACAATGAGCAGTTCTTC. This sequence encodes CASSRTPGGWDNEQFF.

The sample holds a few counts of this clone. J is TRBJ2-7 and V is TRBV20-1; D might be TRBD2 (6 bases). Deletions cut 6 bases from V and 6 bases from J, with 12 bases between. From germline, CDR1 is DFQATT and CDR2 SNEGSKA (reference sequence). CDR3 length: 11 amino acids. In nucleotides, the CDR3 is TGCAGTGCCTTGGGGGGTCCCGAGCAGTACTTC. Translating gives CSALGGPEQYF.

V usage is TRBV7-6 and J usage is TRBJ1-1, with D unresolved. The germline CDR1 and CDR2 sequences are SGHVS and FNYEAQ. Deletions cut 1 base from V and 0 bases from J, with 9 bases between. The CDR3 spans 15 residues. The CDR3 coding sequence is TGTGCCAGCAGCTTAGTCGCGGAGTTGAACACTGAAGCTTTCTTT. Amino acids: CASSLVAELNTEAFF.

This clone was picked up a small number of times. V and J are TRBV9 and TRBJ1-1; no definite D call. The V gene's germline CDR1 is SGDLS and CDR2 YYNGEE. V lost 5 bases and J 0 bases, leaving 14 bases between the germline ends. The CDR3 length is 15 residues. The CDR3 DNA sequence: TGTGCCAGCAGTCCTCTGCGGGATTTGAACACTGAAGCTTTCTTT. Protein product: CASSPLRDLNTEAFF. Based on the CDR3 plus reference TRBV9 and TRBJ1-1, the full variable domain is DSGVTQTPKHLITATGQRVTLRCSPRSGDLSVYWYQQSLDQGLQFLIQYYNGEERAKGNILERFSAQQFPDLHSELNLSSLELGDSALYFCASSPLRDLNTEAFFGQGTRLTVV.

This clone has just a few counts. This sequence joins TRBV7-8 and TRBJ2-7, with 10 bases that match TRBD1. Germline CDR1 SGHVS, CDR2 FQNEAQ. The CDR3 extends over 15 amino acids. With V trimmed by 5 bases and J by 3 bases, 7 bases remained unmatched. The CDR3 DNA reads TGTGCCAGCAGCCCAAGACAGGGGGCGTTCTACGAGCAGTACTTC. Its translation is CASSPRQGAFYEQYF. Full variable domain (rest looked up from reference TRBV7-8 and TRBJ2-7): GAGVSQSPRYKVAKRGQDVALRCDPISGHVSLFWYQQALGQGPEFLTYFQNEAQLDKSGLPSDRFFAERPEGSVSTLKIQRTQQEDSAVYLCASSPRQGAFYEQYFGPGTRLTVT.

This rearrangement joins TRBV5-8 to TRBJ1-5; 11 bases are shared with TRBD1. CDR3 length: 16 residues. Germline loops: CDR1 SGHTS, CDR2 YDEGEE. V trimming: 2 bases; J trimming: 3 bases; junction bases outside the gene matches: 4. Here the CDR3 reads CASSFWTGGTNQPQHF. CDR3 DNA sequence: TGTGCCAGCAGCTTTTGGACAGGGGGCACCAATCAGCCCCAGCATTTT.

V gene TRBV29-1 combines with J gene TRBJ1-1; D gene unclear. Germline-derived CDR1 and CDR2 are SQVTM and ANQGSEA. The CDR3 is 13 residues long. Trimming removed 6 bases from V and 1 base from J, with 12 bases in between. The CDR3 nucleotides are TGCAGCGTCTCGACCGGCTGGAACACTGAAGCTTTCTTT. Translated: CSVSTGWNTEAFF.

This clone was seen a single time. The chain couples TRBV4-1 to TRBJ2-7, with TRBD2 as a possible D gene (6 bases). V gave up 0 bases and J gave up 3 bases, with 12 bases separating them. Germline V gene sequence: CDR1 MGHRA, CDR2 YSYEKL. The CDR3 loop spans 15 amino acids. In DNA form, the CDR3 reads TGCGCCAGCAGCCAAGAACCCCGACTAGTCTACGAGCAGTACTTC. Translation: CASSQEPRLVYEQYF.

By share, this clone counts as medium-sized (0.01 to 0.1%). The chain couples TRBV5-1 to TRBJ1-4, with D possibly matching TRBD1 (6 bases). The V gene's germline CDR1 is SGHRS and CDR2 YFSETQ. Trimming pared 5 bases from V and 2 bases from J, leaving 16 bases between. The CDR3 is made up of 16 amino acids. The DNA of the CDR3 is TGCGCCAGCAGGGTAGTTACAGGGTCTACTAATGAAAAACTGTTTTTT. It codes for CASRVVTGSTNEKLFF.

This clone was detected only a few times. V and J are TRBV6-5 and TRBJ1-5; D not certain. Trimming shortened V by 4 bases and J by 0 bases, and 13 bases separated the two germline ends. Germline-derived CDR1 and CDR2 are MNHEY and SVGAGI. The CDR3 runs 16 residues. The CDR3 nucleotides are TGTGCCAGCAGTTTCCAAGAGGGATATAGCAATCAGCCCCAGCATTTT. Encoded protein: CASSFQEGYSNQPQHF.

This clone was observed a few times. The DNA for the CDR3 is TGCGCCAGCAGGGGCAGCACGATTATCTACGAGCAGTACTTC. This codes for CASRGSTIIYEQYF. This chain links TRBV5-1 with TRBJ2-7; the D is unclear. Germline assignment: CDR1 SGHRS and CDR2 YFSETQ. Between the trimmed V and J ends, which lost 5 bases and 3 bases, there was a span of 15 bases. The CDR3 has 14 residues.

This clone was counted once. The chain is built from TRBV7-9 and TRBJ2-7; tentatively, D is TRBD1 (5 bases). Trimming took 3 bases from V and 7 from J, leaving 13 bases between them. The CDR3 has 13 amino acids. The germline V gene has CDR1 SEHNR and CDR2 FQNEAQ (reference sequence). CDR3 coding DNA: TGTGCCAGCAGCTTGGGGCTAGGGTTTGAGCAGTACTTC. This gives the protein CASSLGLGFEQYF. The full variable domain, its missing parts supplied by reference TRBV7-9 and TRBJ2-7, is DTGVSQNPRHKITKRGQNVTFRCDPISEHNRLYWYRQTLGQGPEFLTYFQNEAQLEKSRLLSDRFSAERPKGSFSTLEIQRTEQGDSAMYLCASSLGLGFEQYFGPGTRLTVT.

This clone was picked up a small number of times. This chain connects TRBV4-1 to TRBJ2-5, with TRBD1 as a possible D gene (7 bases). V gave up 0 bases and J gave up 5 bases, with 19 bases separating them. Germline V gene sequence: CDR1 MGHRA, CDR2 YSYEKL. There are 17 residues in the CDR3. CDR3 coding DNA: TGCGCCAGCAGCCAAGATAATTACAGGGGAGGAAAGGAGACCCAGTACTTC. Its protein product is CASSQDNYRGGKETQYF.

J is TRBJ2-7 and V is TRBV28; D could derive from TRBD1 or TRBD2 (7 bases each). The CDR3 is made up of 13 amino acids. V was clipped by 6 bases and J by 9 bases, with 18 bases between them. The V gene's germline CDR1 is MDHEN and CDR2 SYDVKM. CDR3 sequence: CASRPSTGRGQYF. In DNA, the CDR3 is TGTGCCAGCAGACCCTCGACAGGGAGGGGGCAGTACTTC.